One sample yielded the 19 T cell receptor beta chains listed below, sequenced in a study of T cell changes during pregnancy in multiple sclerosis. Assay: immunoSEQ multiplex PCR; the TCRdb copy retains only in-frame clones and omits some. The table shows more than 100,000 clones, with roughly 92% occurring only once. This specimen consisted of peripheral blood, obtained after pregnancy. All receptors derive from a female donor with multiple sclerosis, enrolled in a pregnancy study.

In its sample, this clone was seen once. The gene calls are TRBV29-1 and TRBJ1-2; 10 nucleotides align to TRBD1. Germline V CDR1 and CDR2: SQVTM, ANQGSEA. V dropped 2 bases and J dropped 8; count of bases not matched to a gene: 5. This CDR3 region has 13 residues. CDR3 coding DNA: TGCAGCGTTGAACGACAGGGGGCGGGAGGCTACACCTTC. It yields the protein CSVERQGAGGYTF. The full variable domain, its missing parts supplied by reference TRBV29-1 and TRBJ1-2, is SAVISQKPSRDICQRGTSLTIQCQVDSQVTMMFWYRQQPGQSLTLIATANQGSEATYESGFVIDKFPISRPNLTFSTLTVSNMSPEDSSIYLCSVERQGAGGYTFGSGTRLTVV.

The chain uses TRBV29-1 and TRBJ2-7, with 14 bases lining up with TRBD2. The CDR3 totals 14 residues. Germline values: CDR1 SQVTM, CDR2 ANQGSEA. The V and J ends lost 3 bases and 6 bases, in that order; junction bases with no gene match: 4. CDR3 loop: CSVDPGLAGGEQYF. The CDR3 DNA is TGCAGCGTTGACCCAGGACTAGCGGGGGGCGAGCAGTACTTC.

V is TRBV7-3 and J is TRBJ1-3, with 8 bases lining up with TRBD1. The CDR3 spans 14 residues. With 5 bases clipped from V and 6 bases from J, the junction kept 6 bases outside the gene matches. Germline CDR1 is SGHTA and CDR2 is FQGTGA. CDR3 amino acids: CASSISGGANTIYF. CDR3 DNA: TGTGCCAGCAGCATCTCAGGGGGCGCAAACACCATATATTTT.

Notes on this clone: The limits of the CDR3 on the DNA are not certain, so only TCRdb's listed CDR3 is given. The V gene is TRBV28, the J gene TRBJ1-1. Counting both end residues, the CDR3 totals 13 amino acids. The V gene's germline CDR1 is MDHEN and CDR2 SYDVKM. CDR3: CASSSSVNTEAFF.

The chain joins TRBV7-9 to TRBJ2-7, with D unclear. CDR1 and CDR2 from the germline V gene are SEHNR and FQNEAQ (reference sequence). V gave up 3 bases and J gave up 2 bases, with 8 bases separating them. There are 13 residues in the CDR3. CDR3 amino acids: CASSLAGTYEQYF. The CDR3 region has the DNA TGTGCCAGCAGCTTGGCAGGCACCTACGAGCAGTACTTC. The variable domain in full, completed from reference TRBV7-9 and TRBJ2-7, reads DTGVSQNPRHKITKRGQNVTFRCDPISEHNRLYWYRQTLGQGPEFLTYFQNEAQLEKSRLLSDRFSAERPKGSFSTLEIQRTEQGDSAMYLCASSLAGTYEQYFGPGTRLTVT.

The chain links TRBV11-3 to TRBJ2-2; TRBD2 aligns across 11 bases. This CDR3 spans 16 amino acids. The germline CDR1 and CDR2 sequences are SGHNT and YENEEA. Trimming removed 6 bases from V and 5 bases from J; junction bases left unmatched: 8. CDR3 amino acids: CASSASGRRYTGELFF. The CDR3 nucleotides are TGTGCCAGCAGTGCTAGCGGGAGGAGGTATACCGGGGAGCTGTTTTTT.

Here the CDR3 reads CASSQDVENTEAFF. Here the CDR3 DNA reads TGCGCCAGCAGCCAAGACGTAGAAAACACTGAAGCTTTCTTT. The chain couples TRBV4-1 to TRBJ1-1; no definite D call. The CDR3 length is 14 residues. CDR1 MGHRA and CDR2 YSYEKL come from the germline V gene. With 0 bases removed from V and 2 bases from J, the gap between germline ends came to 7 bases.

The J gene is TRBJ1-2, the V gene TRBV30; D is perhaps TRBD1 (5 bases). The CDR3 is made up of 11 amino acids. Germline CDR1 is GTSNPN and CDR2 is SVGIG (reference sequence). V lost 7 bases to trimming and J lost 8 bases, with 14 bases between them. The CDR3 coding sequence is TGTGCCTTGACCCAGGGAGGAGGCTACACCTTC. Protein: CALTQGGGYTF. The full variable domain, its missing parts supplied by reference TRBV30 and TRBJ1-2, is SQTIHQWPATLVQPVGSPLSLECTVEGTSNPNLYWYRQAAGRGLQLLFYSVGIGQISSEVPQNLSASRPQDRQFILSSKKLLLSDSGFYLCALTQGGGYTFGSGTRLTVV.

This clone was observed once. The chain joins TRBV5-1 to TRBJ2-2; D might be TRBD1 (5 bases). This CDR3 contains 14 residues. V gave up 4 bases and J gave up 3 bases, with 10 bases separating them. Germline assignment: CDR1 SGHRS and CDR2 YFSETQ. The CDR3 spells CASSQGRYTGELFF. The CDR3 bases are TGCGCCAGCAGCCAGGGCAGATACACCGGGGAGCTGTTTTTT.

J is TRBJ1-4 and V is TRBV18; no reliable D call. This CDR3 spans 15 amino acids. The germline V gene encodes CDR1 KGHSH and CDR2 LQKENI. The ends were cut back, 0 bases at V and 7 bases at J, with 12 bases in the middle. The CDR3 is CASSPPTTTPEKLFF. The DNA of the CDR3 is TGTGCCAGCTCACCACCGACGACAACCCCTGAAAAACTGTTTTTT.

The V and J genes are TRBV5-1 and TRBJ2-5; 8 bases match TRBD2. The V segment lost 2 bases and the J segment 9 bases; nucleotides outside the gene matches: 6. The CDR3 has 13 residues. Germline V CDR1 and CDR2: SGHRS, YFSETQ. CDR3 region: CASSFGTRGAQYF. Here the CDR3 DNA reads TGCGCCAGCAGCTTTGGGACTAGGGGGGCCCAGTACTTC.

The chain employs TRBV5-5 and TRBJ2-1; TRBD2 agrees at 8 bases. The CDR3 is made up of 15 amino acids. Unmatched junction bases numbered 7, after V lost 0 bases and J lost 8 bases. Looked up from germline, CDR1 is SGHKS and CDR2 is YYEKEE (reference sequence). The CDR3 nucleotides are TGTGCCAGCAGCTTGGGGGAGCGGGAGATGGATGAGCAGTTCTTC. Amino acids: CASSLGEREMDEQFF.

V gene TRBV5-1 combines with J gene TRBJ2-7, with D perhaps matching TRBD2 (7 bases). Germline V gives CDR1 SGHRS, CDR2 YFSETQ. The length of the CDR3 is 16 residues. With 0 bases removed from V and 3 bases from J, the gap between germline ends came to 16 bases. The CDR3 reads CASSLDGGPNIYEQYF. CDR3 sequence (DNA): TGCGCCAGCAGCTTGGACGGGGGGCCGAATATCTACGAGCAGTACTTC.

V and J are TRBV9 and TRBJ1-4, with D possibly matching TRBD1 (6 bases). The germline gives CDR1 SGDLS, CDR2 YYNGEE. The CDR3 totals 14 residues. V lost 2 bases and J 5 bases, leaving 10 bases between the germline ends. The CDR3 coding sequence is TGTGCCAGCAGCGTGGGACAAGAGAATGAAAAACTGTTTTTT. Encoded protein: CASSVGQENEKLFF.

The V call is TRBV29-1, the J call TRBJ1-1; 8 positions agree with TRBD1. The V gene end was trimmed by 7 bases and the J gene end by 1 base; junction bases not matched to a gene: 2. The CDR3 contains 12 residues. Germline values: CDR1 SQVTM, CDR2 ANQGSEA. Here the CDR3 reads CSADRENTEAFF. The CDR3, as DNA: TGCAGCGCGGACAGGGAGAACACTGAAGCTTTCTTT.

This chain connects TRBV28 to TRBJ2-7; maybe TRBD1 (5 bases). CDR1 is MDHEN and CDR2 is SYDVKM in the germline V gene. Trimming removed 7 bases at V and 2 bases at J, with 18 bases between. The CDR3 loop spans 15 amino acids. CDR3 DNA: TGTGCCAGCATTATCTCCGCGTCAGGGCCCTACGAGCAGTACTTC. Protein product: CASIISASGPYEQYF. Looking up the rest from reference TRBV28 and TRBJ2-7 gives the full variable domain: DVKVTQSSRYLVKRTGEKVFLECVQDMDHENMFWYRQDPGLGLRLIYFSYDVKMKEKGDIPEGYSVSREKKERFSLILESASTNQTSMYLCASIISASGPYEQYFGPGTRLTVT.

This clone came up once. This sample also contains other DNA sequences that code for the same CDR3. The rearrangement uses TRBV6-5 and TRBJ1-2, with D perhaps matching TRBD1 (5 bases). Germline V gene sequence: CDR1 MNHEY, CDR2 SVGAGI. V lost 2 bases and J lost 1, with 8 bases in between. The CDR3 runs to 14 residues. The CDR3 DNA reads as TGTGCCAGCAGTTACGGCCAGGGTAACTATGGCTACACCTTC. Translating gives CASSYGQGNYGYTF.

This clone appeared a few times. The rearrangement uses TRBV7-3 and TRBJ1-5; 7 bases line up with TRBD1. The CDR3 consists of 16 residues. Germline CDR1 reads SGHTA; CDR2 reads FQGTGA. Losses at the gene ends were 5 bases for V and 6 bases for J; bases not matched to a gene: 13. This CDR3 reads CASSGDREVSSQPQHF. The CDR3 DNA reads as TGTGCCAGCAGCGGTGACAGGGAGGTTAGTAGTCAGCCCCAGCATTTT. Complete variable domain (other parts from reference TRBV7-3 and TRBJ1-5): GAGVSQTPSNKVTEKGKYVELRCDPISGHTALYWYRQSLGQGPEFLIYFQGTGAADDSGLPNDRFFAVRPEGSVSTLKIQRTERGDSAVYLCASSGDREVSSQPQHFGDGTRLSIL.

The chain carries TRBV19 and TRBJ1-2; D gene ambiguous. The CDR3 is 13 residues long. CDR1 is LNHDA, CDR2 SQIVND, per germline (reference sequence). Trimming removed 6 bases from V and 10 bases from J, with 18 bases in between. The CDR3 sequence: CASRIGRLTNYTF. In DNA, the CDR3 is TGTGCCAGTAGAATCGGTCGATTAACCAACTACACCTTC.